This T cell receptor (beta chain) appears in the sequencing data of a study of blood T cell repertoires in COVID-19. Generated by immunoSEQ multiplex PCR, the TCRdb table keeps only in-frame clones and is missing some. This sample has some 90,000 clones, with around nine tenths found just once. V was clipped by 4 bases and J by 2 bases, with 25 bases between them. Germline CDR1 reads SGHDT; CDR2 reads YYEEEE. This CDR3 has 19 amino acids. The sequence was collected from a woman aged 55-75 years with COVID-19, enrolled during active disease. Material: peripheral blood. The chain carries TRBV5-6 and TRBJ1-3; the D gene is possibly TRBD1 (6 bases). In DNA form, the CDR3 reads TGTGCCAGCAGCCCACCAGCCCCTGTCCGGGACAACACTGGAAACACCATATATTTT. Translated, it gives CASSPPAPVRDNTGNTIYF.